The clone carrying this T cell receptor (beta chain) was detected only once. This sample was taken from a study of blood T cell repertoires in COVID-19. Study context: Samples representing acute and convalescent COVID-19 were sourced from the United States, Italy and Spain.

Trimming stripped 0 bases from V and 4 bases from J, with 15 bases between. Germline V gives CDR1 MNHEY, CDR2 SVGAGI. The CDR3 has 16 amino acids. Clones were read by immunoSEQ multiplex PCR, and TCRdb kept only the in-frame ones, dropping some. In the table there are around 150,000 clones, around 80% of which are singletons. The source is a woman older than 75 in a cohort sampled during active or convalescent COVID-19. Sequencing was carried out using peripheral blood. The chain employs TRBV6-5 and TRBJ1-1; tentatively, D is TRBD1 (6 bases). The CDR3 bases are TGTGCCAGCAGTTACTCGAGGTGGCAGGGGCGCACTGAAGCTTTCTTT. It encodes CASSYSRWQGRTEAFF.